The 32 T cell receptor beta chains in this list originate from one sample, sequenced in a study of control samples from healthy donors and cancer patients. The method was immunoSEQ multiplex PCR; TCRdb's version includes in-frame clones alone and lacks a portion of them. This sample yields tens of thousands of clones, of which 65% to 90% are seen a single time; roughly 5.5% belongs to the top ten. The sample was blood. The receptors were sampled from a man aged 35 to 55 in good health.

The sample holds a few counts of this clone. This rearrangement joins TRBV4-3 to TRBJ1-1; D may be TRBD1 (5 bases). V was clipped by 0 bases and J by 5 bases, with 19 bases between them. CDR3 length: 17 amino acids. CDR1 and CDR2 from the germline V gene are LGHNA and YSLEER. CDR3 DNA: TGCGCCAGCAGCCAAGATCAGCGGGACCGCCTGGGGACTGAAGCTTTCTTT. Its translation: CASSQDQRDRLGTEAFF.

This clone was counted many times. This chain joins TRBV27 and TRBJ2-2; D could derive from TRBD1 or TRBD2 (7 bases each). Germline V lookup: CDR1 MNHEY, CDR2 SMNVEV (reference sequence). The V end was cut by 5 bases, the J end by 2 bases, with 12 bases between. The CDR3 spans 15 residues. The CDR3 is CASSVRGGNTGELFF. The DNA for the CDR3 is TGTGCCAGCAGTGTCAGGGGGGGAAACACCGGGGAGCTGTTTTTT.

The V gene is TRBV5-6, the J gene TRBJ1-4; no definite D call. The CDR3 spans 15 residues. Trimming pared 1 base from V and 0 bases from J, leaving 7 bases between. Per the germline V gene, CDR1 is SGHDT and CDR2 is YYEEEE. The CDR3 DNA follows: TGTGCCAGCAGCTTGTACAGAGCAACTAATGAAAAACTGTTTTTT. Amino acids: CASSLYRATNEKLFF.

The gene calls are TRBV6-6 and TRBJ2-7, with 15 bases lining up with TRBD2. Germline loops: CDR1 MNHNY, CDR2 SVGAGI (reference sequence). The CDR3 extends over 19 amino acids. V gave up 5 bases and J gave up 3 bases; unmatched junction bases: 14. CDR3 residues: CASSPPAGLAGGSHYEQYF. Here the CDR3 DNA reads TGTGCCAGCAGTCCCCCTGCGGGACTAGCGGGAGGTTCCCACTACGAGCAGTACTTC.

CDR3 amino acids: CSALLRAGGRYWTGELFF. The CDR3 DNA follows: TGCAGCGCCCTTCTGAGGGCGGGAGGGCGTTATTGGACCGGGGAGCTGTTTTTT. The V and J genes are TRBV29-1 and TRBJ2-2, with TRBD2 matching 9 bases. The CDR3 covers 18 residues. The trim removed 7 bases at V and 5 bases at J, leaving 20 bases unmatched. CDR1 is SQVTM and CDR2 is ANQGSEA in the germline V gene.

The DNA of the CDR3 is TGTGCCAGCAGCCAACGGGGGACAGCCGGGGGCTATGGCTACACCTTC. This gives the protein CASSQRGTAGGYGYTF. The V gene is TRBV4-2, the J gene TRBJ1-2, with 7 positions matching TRBD1. The germline gives CDR1 LGHNA, CDR2 YNFKEQ. The CDR3 runs 16 residues. The ends lost 2 bases at V and 4 bases at J; junction bases unmatched: 10.

The chain combines TRBV28 with TRBJ2-2; 9 positions match TRBD1. Germline values: CDR1 MDHEN, CDR2 SYDVKM. Trimming at V came to 6 bases and at J to 5 bases, leaving 4 bases not matched to a gene. The CDR3 is 14 residues long. The CDR3 DNA follows: TGTGCCAGCAGGTGGGACAGGGATACCGGGGAGCTGTTTTTT. Amino acid sequence: CASRWDRDTGELFF.

The genes are TRBV11-3 and TRBJ1-2, with D perhaps TRBD1 (6 bases). The germline V and J ends were trimmed by 1 base and 7 bases, with 7 bases remaining between them. CDR3 size: 12 residues. The V gene's germline CDR1 is SGHNT and CDR2 YENEEA. CDR3 protein: CASSLAGVGYTF. The CDR3 DNA follows: TGTGCCAGCAGCTTAGCAGGGGTTGGCTACACCTTC.

This sequence joins TRBV6-5 and TRBJ2-3; 8 nucleotides agree with TRBD1. In germline, CDR1 is MNHEY, CDR2 SVGAGI. The ends lost 8 bases at V and 0 bases at J; junction bases unmatched: 1. The CDR3 sequence is 13 residues long. CDR3 nucleotides: TGTGCCAGCGACAGGGGAAGCACAGATACGCAGTATTTT. Encoded protein: CASDRGSTDTQYF.

The rearrangement uses TRBV5-1 and TRBJ1-1, with D possibly TRBD1 on 6 matching bases. This CDR3 has 14 residues. CDR1 SGHRS and CDR2 YFSETQ come from the germline V gene. Trimming cost V 6 bases and J 0 bases, with 12 bases left between them. The CDR3 DNA reads as TGCGCCAGCACGCTAAGGGACATGAACACTGAAGCTTTCTTT. This codes for CASTLRDMNTEAFF.

This sequence joins TRBV11-3 and TRBJ1-2; tentatively, D is TRBD1 (6 bases). Germline V CDR1 and CDR2: SGHNT, YENEEA. V was clipped by 4 bases and J by 1 base, with 16 bases between them. This CDR3 is 16 amino acids long. The CDR3 coding sequence is TGTGCCAGCAGCTCAGCCGGAGGGGGTGGTAACTATGGCTACACCTTC. Protein product: CASSSAGGGGNYGYTF.

The chain combines TRBV7-2 with TRBJ2-2, with a weak D call TRBD1 (5 bases). CDR3 length: 13 amino acids. Germline values: CDR1 SGHTA, CDR2 FQGNSA. Trimming cost V 1 base and J 6 bases, with 6 bases left between them. The CDR3 spells CASSLGRAGELFF. CDR3 nucleotide sequence: TGTGCCAGCAGCTTAGGCAGGGCCGGGGAGCTGTTTTTT. Full variable domain (rest looked up from reference TRBV7-2 and TRBJ2-2): GAGVSQSPSNKVTEKGKDVELRCDPISGHTALYWYRQSLGQGLEFLIYFQGNSAPDKSGLPSDRFSAERTGGSVSTLTIQRTQQEDSAVYLCASSLGRAGELFFGEGSRLTVL.

V gene TRBV6-1 combines with J gene TRBJ1-1; possible D gene TRBD1, 6 bases. Germline CDR1 MNHNS, CDR2 SASEGT. Trimming cost V 2 bases and J 1 base, with 11 bases left between them. The CDR3 runs 15 residues. This CDR3 reads CASSEYGGRNTEAFF. The CDR3 coding sequence is TGTGCCAGCAGTGAATATGGGGGGCGGAACACTGAAGCTTTCTTT.

This chain joins TRBV3-1 (or the pseudogene TRBV3-2) and TRBJ1-2, with TRBD1 as a possible D gene (6 bases). This CDR3 spans 14 amino acids. Germline V gene data show CDR1 as LGHDT and CDR2 as YNNKEL (reference sequence). The germline V and J ends were trimmed by 5 bases and 2 bases, with 12 bases remaining between them. CDR3 sequence: CASSTGAVNYGYTF. DNA for the CDR3: TGTGCCAGCAGCACGGGGGCGGTAAACTATGGCTACACCTTC.

The chain recombines TRBV6-1 with TRBJ2-5; 7 positions match TRBD2. The germline V gene has CDR1 MNHNS and CDR2 SASEGT. After removal of 4 bases from V and 7 bases from J, the junction contained 12 bases not matched to a gene. The CDR3 extends over 15 amino acids. The CDR3 DNA follows: TGTGCCAGCAGTGGGACTAGGGGCCCAGGTGGGACCCAGTACTTC. As protein: CASSGTRGPGGTQYF.

The CDR3 loop reads CSVGGYNEQFF. In DNA, the CDR3 is TGCAGCGTTGGAGGGTACAATGAGCAGTTCTTC. The chain couples TRBV29-1 to TRBJ2-1; D may be TRBD2 (5 bases). CDR1 is SQVTM, CDR2 ANQGSEA, per germline. The CDR3 has 11 amino acids. Trimming removed 4 bases from V and 4 bases from J, with 5 bases in between.

By its share, this clone is medium-sized (0.01 to 0.1%). CDR3 nucleotide sequence: TGTGCCAGCAGCTCAGACGGCAGAAGTGAAAAACTGTTTTTT. This translates into CASSSDGRSEKLFF. V is TRBV9 and J is TRBJ1-4; D call uncertain. The CDR3 extends over 14 amino acids. Germline V lookup: CDR1 SGDLS, CDR2 YYNGEE. V gave up 4 bases and J gave up 7 bases, with 14 bases separating them. Full variable domain (missing parts from reference TRBV9 and TRBJ1-4): DSGVTQTPKHLITATGQRVTLRCSPRSGDLSVYWYQQSLDQGLQFLIQYYNGEERAKGNILERFSAQQFPDLHSELNLSSLELGDSALYFCASSSDGRSEKLFFGSGTQLSVL.

This clone has only one observation. The chain couples TRBV3-1 (or the pseudogene TRBV3-2) to TRBJ1-2; possible D gene TRBD1, 5 bases. With 0 bases removed from V and 7 bases from J, the gap between germline ends came to 12 bases. The CDR3 is made up of 14 amino acids. Germline V gene lookup returns CDR1 LGHDT and CDR2 YNNKEL (reference sequence). CDR3 nucleotide sequence: TGTGCCAGCAGCCAAGACGGTGGGGGAAGTGGCTACACCTTC. Translation gives CASSQDGGGSGYTF.

V gene TRBV11-2 combines with J gene TRBJ2-7; 13 positions agree with TRBD2. CDR1 and CDR2 (germline): SGHAT, FQNNGV. V lost 4 bases to trimming and J lost 7 bases; unmatched junction nucleotides: 4. The CDR3 is 14 residues long. In nucleotides, the CDR3 is TGTGCCAGCAGCTCGGGACTAGCGGGGAAGGAGCAGTACTTC. Translation gives CASSSGLAGKEQYF.

V and J are TRBV5-4 and TRBJ2-7, with D possibly being TRBD1 or TRBD2 (6 bases each). The CDR3 length is 16 residues. The V end lost 0 bases, the J end lost 5 bases, and 18 bases lay between the germline ends. Per germline, CDR1 SGHNT and CDR2 YYREEE (reference sequence). CDR3 sequence (DNA): TGTGCCAGCAGCTTGGTGGTGGGGGGCCCTCCCAACGAGCAGTACTTC. It yields the protein CASSLVVGGPPNEQYF.

V gene TRBV9 combines with J gene TRBJ2-1; no reliable D call. The CDR3 sequence is 14 residues long. V was trimmed by 0 bases and J by 5 bases, leaving 9 bases between them. Germline V CDR1 and CDR2: SGDLS, YYNGEE. In nucleotides, the CDR3 is TGTGCCAGCAGCGTAGCCCCCAGTAACAATGAGCAGTTCTTC. The encoded protein is CASSVAPSNNEQFF.

This clone was counted a single time. The chain combines TRBV28 with TRBJ2-1; 9 nucleotides align to TRBD2. From germline, CDR1 is MDHEN and CDR2 SYDVKM. The CDR3 covers 16 residues. Trimming cost V 2 bases and J 2 bases; bases outside gene matches: 4. CDR3 sequence (DNA): TGTGCCAGCAGTTTAAGGGCTAGCGGGACCTACAATGAGCAGTTCTTC. Residues: CASSLRASGTYNEQFF.

The chain is built from TRBV5-4 and TRBJ2-7; 7 bases match TRBD1. Germline V gene lookup returns CDR1 SGHNT and CDR2 YYREEE (reference sequence). V shed 2 bases, J shed 4 bases, and the junction held 6 bases outside the gene matches. The CDR3 extends over 14 amino acids. The CDR3 sequence is CASSLRGRNYEQYF. The CDR3 DNA reads TGTGCCAGCAGCTTAAGGGGGCGTAATTACGAGCAGTACTTC.

The chain's CDR3 is CASSPRDRGYNQPQHF. The CDR3 bases are TGTGCCAGCAGTCCCAGGGACAGGGGGTATAATCAGCCCCAGCATTTT. V and J are TRBV6-6 and TRBJ1-5; 11 bases line up with TRBD1. Germline V gives CDR1 MNHNY, CDR2 SVGAGI (reference sequence). There are 16 residues in the CDR3. With V trimmed by 5 bases and J by 4 bases, 7 bases remained unmatched.

In this sample, this clone turned up once. The rearrangement joins TRBV19 to TRBJ2-7, with D unresolved. Germline values: CDR1 LNHDA, CDR2 SQIVND (reference sequence). The V end lost 2 bases, the J end lost 4 bases, and 15 bases lay between the germline ends. This CDR3 is built from 15 residues. The DNA of the CDR3 is TGTGCCAGTAGTATACTGTCGTCAGCGCTTTACGAGCAGTACTTC. Translation gives CASSILSSALYEQYF.

The V and J genes are TRBV15 and TRBJ1-1; 9 bases map to TRBD1. The V and J ends lost 1 base and 2 bases, in that order; junction bases with no gene match: 8. CDR3 length equals 17 residues. Germline V gene lookup returns CDR1 LNHNV and CDR2 YYDKDF (reference sequence). Here the CDR3 DNA reads TGTGCCACCAGCAGAGGGGCCGGGACAGGGATAAACACTGAAGCTTTCTTT. Its translation: CATSRGAGTGINTEAFF.

This rearrangement joins TRBV28 to TRBJ2-1, with no clear D. Germline CDR1 MDHEN, CDR2 SYDVKM. Trimming took off 7 bases at V and 3 bases at J, with 13 bases between the two ends. This CDR3 is 14 amino acids long. This CDR3 reads CASTPGPLYNEQFF. CDR3 coding DNA: TGTGCCAGCACCCCAGGCCCTCTCTACAATGAGCAGTTCTTC.

This chain links TRBV6-5 with TRBJ1-4, with 7 bases matching TRBD1. The CDR3 spans 14 residues. Germline V gives CDR1 MNHEY, CDR2 SVGAGI. V was clipped by 8 bases and J by 3 bases; unmatched bases: 6. CDR3 DNA sequence: TGTGCCAGCCAGGCGGGACAGTCTAATGAAAAACTGTTTTTT. Amino acid sequence: CASQAGQSNEKLFF.

Here the CDR3 reads CASSDTGGLGYTF. Here the CDR3 DNA reads TGCGCCAGCAGCGATACAGGGGGCCTTGGCTACACCTTC. The genes are TRBV5-1 and TRBJ1-2, with 9 positions matching TRBD1. There are 13 residues in the CDR3. Trimming cost V 4 bases and J 7 bases; bases outside gene matches: 5. Per the germline V gene, CDR1 is SGHRS and CDR2 is YFSETQ.

The chain couples TRBV19 to TRBJ2-3; D may be TRBD1 or TRBD2 (6 bases each). In germline, CDR1 is LNHDA, CDR2 SQIVND (reference sequence). The ends were cut back, 2 bases at V and 0 bases at J, with 15 bases in the middle. There are 17 residues in the CDR3. CDR3 DNA: TGTGCCAGTAGTATACGCCCCGGGGGCTCAAGCACAGATACGCAGTATTTT. Its translation is CASSIRPGGSSTDTQYF.

This chain connects TRBV4-3 to TRBJ2-7, with 12 bases aligning to TRBD2. The CDR3 covers 16 residues. Germline V gene data show CDR1 as LGHNA and CDR2 as YSLEER. J was trimmed by 2 bases and V by 0 bases; bases with no gene match: 2. CDR3 bases: TGCGCCAGCAGCCAAGATTGGACTAGCGGGACCTACGAGCAGTACTTC. Amino acids: CASSQDWTSGTYEQYF.

This chain links TRBV5-8 with TRBJ1-2; D call uncertain. Germline CDR1 and CDR2: SGHTS and YDEGEE. CDR3 length: 13 residues. The germline V and J ends were trimmed by 2 bases and 4 bases, with 9 bases remaining between them. The DNA of the CDR3 is TGTGCCAGCAGCTTTCAAGAGATCTATGGCTACACCTTC. Protein product: CASSFQEIYGYTF.